The TCR beta chain under discussion was sequenced for a study of OX40 agonist ivuxolimab in advanced cancers. Study-wide findings and caveats: Expanded peripheral T-cell antigen specificity went undetermined.

Measured with immunoSEQ multiplex PCR; TCRdb has only the in-frame clones, and not every one. The repertoire holds tens of thousands of clones, with roughly 90% as singletons. Trimming stripped 3 bases from V and 1 base from J, with 12 bases between. CDR3 size: 15 residues. Germline-derived CDR1 and CDR2 are SGHNT and YENEEA. Note on this clone: Its antigen is unidentified.

The material sequenced was CD4+ or CD8+ T cells sorted from blood, taken in a trial of the OX40 agonist ivuxolimab. The V and J genes are TRBV11-3 and TRBJ2-5; tentative D call: TRBD2 (6 bases). This clonotype was obtained from an adult with an advanced solid tumor such as melanoma, head and neck, liver or kidney cancer. The CDR3 nucleotides are TGTGCCAGCAGCTTTAGCGGAGGGCGCCAAGAGACCCAGTACTTC. Protein: CASSFSGGRQETQYF.